The next 27 T cell receptor beta chains were all read from a single sample in a study of CD8+ T cells in alopecia areata. Following extraction, RNA underwent reverse transcription to cDNA, which served as the sequencing template. Clones were read by immunoSEQ multiplex PCR, and TCRdb kept only the in-frame ones, dropping some. The sample consists of 140,000 to 150,000 clones, 80% to 90% of them appearing once. This material consisted of CD8+ T cells sorted from blood, taken at week 0. The receptors originated from a human donor with alopecia areata.

The V gene is TRBV5-1, the J gene TRBJ2-6; D gene uncertain. Trimming cost V 0 bases and J 0 bases, with 1 base left between them. Germline assignment: CDR1 SGHRS and CDR2 YFSETQ. The length of the CDR3 is 14 residues. CDR3: CASSLDSGANVLTF. CDR3 coding DNA: TGCGCCAGCAGCTTGGACTCTGGGGCCAACGTCCTGACTTTC.

The gene calls are TRBV27 and TRBJ1-1; TRBD1 aligns across 10 bases. CDR1 MNHEY and CDR2 SMNVEV come from the germline V gene (reference sequence). The V segment lost 4 bases and the J segment 4 bases; nucleotides outside the gene matches: 6. The length of the CDR3 is 15 residues. The CDR3 DNA follows: TGTGCCAGCAGTTCGCGGGGACAGGGGCTCACTGAAGCTTTCTTT. Its translation: CASSSRGQGLTEAFF.

The rearrangement uses TRBV29-1 and TRBJ2-1, with TRBD2 as a possible D gene (6 bases). This CDR3 is 14 amino acids long. Per germline, CDR1 SQVTM and CDR2 ANQGSEA. The germline V and J ends were trimmed by 4 bases and 7 bases, with 17 bases remaining between them. The chain's CDR3 is CSVGRDGSINEQFF. In nucleotides, the CDR3 is TGCAGCGTTGGGCGGGATGGCTCAATTAATGAGCAGTTCTTC.

The chain links TRBV7-2 to TRBJ2-5; no firm D call. Germline-derived CDR1 and CDR2 are SGHTA and FQGNSA. Trimming cost V 4 bases and J 5 bases, with 5 bases left between them. The CDR3 sequence is 11 residues long. The DNA of the CDR3 is TGTGCCAGCAGCTCCGAGGAGACCCAGTACTTC. Translated: CASSSEETQYF.

The genes are TRBV5-1 and TRBJ1-1; 10 nucleotides align to TRBD1. Germline CDR1 reads SGHRS; CDR2 reads YFSETQ. The CDR3 totals 15 residues. The junction had 8 bases not matched to a gene; V was cut back by 4 bases and J by 5 bases. This chain's CDR3 is CASSDRTGGWTEAFF. CDR3 nucleotide sequence: TGCGCCAGCAGCGACCGGACAGGGGGATGGACTGAAGCTTTCTTT.

The chain is built from TRBV11-3 and TRBJ2-1; D gene ambiguous. The germline V and J ends were trimmed by 5 bases and 8 bases, with 10 bases remaining between them. CDR1 is SGHNT and CDR2 is YENEEA in the germline V gene. The CDR3 spans 12 residues. CDR3 region: CASSRWEDEQFF. For the CDR3, the DNA is TGTGCCAGCAGCCGCTGGGAAGATGAGCAGTTCTTC.

The rearrangement joins TRBV30 to TRBJ2-2; TRBD2 matches at 7 bases. Per the germline V gene, CDR1 is GTSNPN and CDR2 is SVGIG (reference sequence). J lost 5 bases, V lost 3 bases, and 3 bases had no gene match. CDR3 length: 13 residues. CDR3 sequence: CAWSPAGTGELFF. The CDR3 DNA is TGTGCCTGGAGCCCAGCGGGGACCGGGGAGCTGTTTTTT.

This chain links TRBV28 with TRBJ2-7; perhaps TRBD2 as D (6 bases). The CDR3 has 14 amino acids. Germline assignment: CDR1 MDHEN and CDR2 SYDVKM. V gave up 5 bases and J gave up 2 bases, with 13 bases separating them. CDR3 region: CASSPQWGAYEQYF. The CDR3 nucleotides read TGTGCCAGCAGTCCCCAGTGGGGGGCCTACGAGCAGTACTTC.

The CDR3 reads CASSFSGFYTEAFF. The CDR3 nucleotides are TGCGCCAGCAGCTTCAGTGGGTTCTACACTGAAGCTTTCTTT. This chain links TRBV5-1 with TRBJ1-1, with unresolved D. V was pared by 2 bases and J by 3 bases, with 11 bases between. Germline CDR1 is SGHRS and CDR2 is YFSETQ. The CDR3 has 14 residues.

This clone appeared a single time. The rearrangement uses TRBV13 and TRBJ2-7; 10 nucleotides align to TRBD1. The ends lost 4 bases at V and 2 bases at J; junction bases unmatched: 5. CDR1 and CDR2 (germline): PRHDT, FYEKMQ (reference sequence). The CDR3 spans 15 residues. The CDR3 protein is CASSWGQGNTYEQYF. Here the CDR3 DNA reads TGTGCCAGCAGCTGGGGACAGGGGAACACCTACGAGCAGTACTTC.

The gene calls are TRBV25-1 and TRBJ2-2; the match to TRBD2 covers 7 bases. J gave up 4 bases and V 5 bases, and 13 bases lay outside the gene matches. The CDR3 contains 17 residues. Per the germline V gene, CDR1 is MGHDK and CDR2 is SYGVNS. The CDR3 coding sequence is TGTGCCAGCAGTCCCGTATGGGGCAGGGAGGGCACCGGGGAGCTGTTTTTT. Residues: CASSPVWGREGTGELFF. Full variable domain (outside the CDR3, taken from reference TRBV25-1 and TRBJ2-2): EADIYQTPRYLVIGTGKKITLECSQTMGHDKMYWYQQDPGMELHLIHYSYGVNSTEKGDLSSESTVSRIRTEHFPLTLESARPSHTSQYLCASSPVWGREGTGELFFGEGSRLTVL.

The rearrangement links TRBV4-1 to TRBJ2-7; 7 bases line up with TRBD2. The ends lost 1 base at V and 2 bases at J; junction bases unmatched: 2. From germline, CDR1 is MGHRA and CDR2 YSYEKL. The CDR3 contains 14 residues. In DNA, the CDR3 is TGCGCCAGCAGCCAAGGGAGCGGGGCCTACGAGCAGTACTTC. Its translation: CASSQGSGAYEQYF.

V is TRBV7-2 and J is TRBJ1-3, with TRBD1 as a possible D gene (5 bases). The CDR3 covers 15 residues. From germline, CDR1 is SGHTA and CDR2 FQGNSA. Trimming left V 5 bases short and J 0 bases short, with 11 bases between. The CDR3: CASSPGGDSGNTIYF. The DNA for the CDR3 is TGTGCCAGCAGCCCCGGGGGAGACTCTGGAAACACCATATATTTT.

This sequence joins TRBV7-6 and TRBJ2-1; D gene ambiguous. CDR3 length equals 14 residues. V was clipped by 5 bases and J by 6 bases, with 14 bases between them. Per germline, CDR1 SGHVS and CDR2 FNYEAQ. The CDR3 loop reads CASSPTGSINEQFF. CDR3 DNA sequence: TGTGCCAGCAGCCCTACGGGCAGTATCAATGAGCAGTTCTTC.

The J gene is TRBJ1-4, the V gene TRBV11-2; D is unresolved. Germline values: CDR1 SGHAT, CDR2 FQNNGV. The CDR3 extends over 15 amino acids. The germline V and J ends were trimmed by 0 bases and 7 bases, with 12 bases remaining between them. The CDR3 region is CASSLDGSTGEKLFF. The CDR3 DNA follows: TGTGCCAGCAGCTTAGACGGGAGTACCGGTGAAAAACTGTTTTTT. Filled out from reference TRBV11-2 and TRBJ1-4, the complete variable domain reads EAGVAQSPRYKIIEKRQSVAFWCNPISGHATLYWYQQILGQGPKLLIQFQNNGVVDDSQLPKDRFSAERLKGVDSTLKIQPAKLEDSAVYLCASSLDGSTGEKLFFGSGTQLSVL.

The chain links TRBV18 to TRBJ2-1; 14 bases line up with TRBD2. The J segment lost 2 bases and the V segment lost 6 bases, leaving 9 bases of the junction unmatched. CDR3 length equals 18 residues. Per germline, CDR1 KGHSH and CDR2 LQKENI. The CDR3 sequence: CASSPRTSGRKPYNEQFF. The CDR3 DNA reads as TGTGCCAGCTCTCCGCGGACTAGCGGGAGGAAGCCCTACAATGAGCAGTTCTTC.

This clone came up a few times. The chain has TRBV4-1 and TRBJ1-2; D ambiguous. V lost 1 base, J lost 4 bases, and 13 bases lay in between. The germline CDR1 and CDR2 sequences are MGHRA and YSYEKL. The CDR3 sequence is 15 residues long. CDR3 coding DNA: TGCGCCAGCAGCCAAGTATTAGGGTCCGGCTATGGCTACACCTTC. It encodes CASSQVLGSGYGYTF.

The CDR3 loop reads CASSQSGTQYF. CDR3 sequence (DNA): TGCGCCAGCAGCCAGAGTGGTACGCAGTATTTT. The chain has TRBV5-1 and TRBJ2-3; D uncertain. CDR1 is SGHRS, CDR2 YFSETQ, per germline. V lost 4 bases, J lost 8 bases, and 8 bases lay in between. The CDR3 extends over 11 amino acids.

The chain joins TRBV27 to TRBJ2-7; 8 nucleotides agree with TRBD2. Germline CDR1 MNHEY, CDR2 SMNVEV (reference sequence). Unmatched junction bases numbered 8, after V lost 5 bases and J lost 2 bases. The CDR3 is made up of 15 amino acids. This CDR3 is CASSPREGEPYEQYF. DNA for the CDR3: TGTGCCAGCAGTCCACGGGAGGGAGAACCCTACGAGCAGTACTTC.

The chain is built from TRBV11-2 and TRBJ1-1; TRBD1 matches 8 bases. The CDR3 sequence is 14 residues long. The germline CDR1 and CDR2 sequences are SGHAT and FQNNGV. V shed 5 bases and J 1 base; nucleotides not matched to a gene: 3. The CDR3 DNA reads TGTGCCAGCAGCGGACAGGGTGGGAACACTGAAGCTTTCTTT. Translated: CASSGQGGNTEAFF.

The chain has TRBV9 and TRBJ2-3, with D maybe TRBD2 (6 bases). In germline, CDR1 is SGDLS, CDR2 YYNGEE. CDR3 size: 16 residues. The V gene lost 0 bases and the J gene lost 3 bases, with 14 bases spanning the gap. CDR3: CASSVAVAGSTDTQYF. The CDR3 bases are TGTGCCAGCAGCGTAGCTGTGGCGGGGAGTACAGATACGCAGTATTTT.

The sample holds one count of this clone. The V call is TRBV28, the J call TRBJ2-6, with D possibly called TRBD1 or TRBD2 (5 bases each). The CDR3 sequence is 16 residues long. CDR1 MDHEN and CDR2 SYDVKM come from the germline V gene. Trimming took 9 bases from V and 0 from J, leaving 15 bases between them. In DNA, the CDR3 is TGTGCCAGTCACGAGGGACGGACCTCTGGGGCCAACGTCCTGACTTTC. Protein sequence: CASHEGRTSGANVLTF.

The V and J genes are TRBV5-1 and TRBJ2-3; no reliable D call. The V gene's germline CDR1 is SGHRS and CDR2 YFSETQ. The ends were cut back, 2 bases at V and 5 bases at J, with 9 bases in the middle. The CDR3 covers 13 residues. CDR3 amino acids: CASSFLHGDTQYF. CDR3 nucleotide sequence: TGCGCCAGCAGCTTCCTCCATGGAGATACGCAGTATTTT.

The rearrangement links TRBV30 to TRBJ2-7; D is tentatively TRBD1 or TRBD2 (5 bases each). CDR1 and CDR2 (germline): GTSNPN, SVGIG (reference sequence). This CDR3 spans 14 amino acids. V was clipped by 3 bases and J by 4 bases, with 16 bases between them. CDR3 bases: TGTGCCTGGAGCCTCCCCGACGGGGCTTACGAGCAGTACTTC. This encodes CAWSLPDGAYEQYF.

The rearrangement joins TRBV5-4 to TRBJ2-3; TRBD2 might be the D (5 bases). There are 15 residues in the CDR3. V lost 3 bases to trimming and J lost 2 bases, with 13 bases between them. Germline V gene lookup returns CDR1 SGHNT and CDR2 YYREEE (reference sequence). This CDR3 is CASSSDLLSTDTQYF. The DNA for the CDR3 is TGTGCCAGCAGCTCGGACTTGCTCTCCACAGATACGCAGTATTTT. Full variable domain (rest looked up from reference TRBV5-4 and TRBJ2-3): ETGVTQSPTHLIKTRGQQVTLRCSSQSGHNTVSWYQQALGQGPQFIFQYYREEENGRGNFPPRFSGLQFPNYSSELNVNALELDDSALYLCASSSDLLSTDTQYFGPGTRLTVL.

This chain connects TRBV7-9 to TRBJ1-1, with 9 nucleotides matching TRBD1. The CDR3 covers 14 residues. V was clipped by 5 bases and J by 6 bases; unmatched bases: 7. Germline V CDR1 and CDR2: SEHNR, FQNEAQ (reference sequence). CDR3 sequence reads: CASSRGQGRAEAFF. Here the CDR3 DNA reads TGTGCCAGCAGCCGCGGACAGGGGAGAGCTGAAGCTTTCTTT.

The J gene is TRBJ1-1, the V gene TRBV18, with D perhaps matching TRBD1 (5 bases). This CDR3 is built from 15 residues. CDR1 is KGHSH, CDR2 LQKENI, per germline. Deletions cut 0 bases from V and 4 bases from J, with 12 bases between. The CDR3 is CASSPPEGRGTEAFF. CDR3 in DNA: TGTGCCAGCTCACCACCCGAGGGTAGGGGCACTGAAGCTTTCTTT.